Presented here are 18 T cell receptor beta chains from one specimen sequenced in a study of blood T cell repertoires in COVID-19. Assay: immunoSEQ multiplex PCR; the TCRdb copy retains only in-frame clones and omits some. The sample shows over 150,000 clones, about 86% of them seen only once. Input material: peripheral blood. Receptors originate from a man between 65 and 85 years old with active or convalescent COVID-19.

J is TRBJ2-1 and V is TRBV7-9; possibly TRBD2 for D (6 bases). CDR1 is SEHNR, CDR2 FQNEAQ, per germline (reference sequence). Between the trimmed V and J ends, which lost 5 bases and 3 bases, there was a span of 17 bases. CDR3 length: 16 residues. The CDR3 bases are TGTGCCAGCAGCCTCTCAACGGGGGTAGTCTACAATGAGCAGTTCTTC. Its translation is CASSLSTGVVYNEQFF.

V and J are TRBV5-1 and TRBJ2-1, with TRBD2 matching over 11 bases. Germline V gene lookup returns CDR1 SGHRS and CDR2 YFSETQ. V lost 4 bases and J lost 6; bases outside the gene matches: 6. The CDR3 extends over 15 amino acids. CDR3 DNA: TGCGCCAGCAGCGATAGCGGGGGGGCAGCCAATGAGCAGTTCTTC. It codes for CASSDSGGAANEQFF.

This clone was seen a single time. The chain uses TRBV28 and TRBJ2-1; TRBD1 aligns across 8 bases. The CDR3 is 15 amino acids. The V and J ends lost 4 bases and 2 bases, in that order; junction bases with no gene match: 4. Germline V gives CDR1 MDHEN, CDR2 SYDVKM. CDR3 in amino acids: CASSSGTGAYNEQFF. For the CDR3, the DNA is TGTGCCAGCAGTTCCGGGACAGGAGCCTACAATGAGCAGTTCTTC.

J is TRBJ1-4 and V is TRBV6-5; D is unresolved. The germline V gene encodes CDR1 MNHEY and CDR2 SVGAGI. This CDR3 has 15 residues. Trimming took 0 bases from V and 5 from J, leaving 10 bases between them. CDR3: CASSYSYLGNEKLFF. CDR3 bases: TGTGCCAGCAGTTACTCGTACCTGGGCAATGAAAAACTGTTTTTT.

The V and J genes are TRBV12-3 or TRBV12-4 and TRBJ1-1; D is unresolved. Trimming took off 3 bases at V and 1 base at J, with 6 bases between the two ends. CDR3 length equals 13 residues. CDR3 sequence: CASSFAENTEAFF. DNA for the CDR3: TGTGCCAGCAGTTTCGCAGAGAACACTGAAGCTTTCTTT.

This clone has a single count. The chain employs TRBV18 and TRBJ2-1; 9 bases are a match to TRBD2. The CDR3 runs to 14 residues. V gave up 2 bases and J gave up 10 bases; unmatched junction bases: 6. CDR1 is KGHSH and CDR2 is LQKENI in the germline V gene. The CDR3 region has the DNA TGTGCCAGCTCACCAGGGGGACTAGCTGGGGAGCAGTTCTTC. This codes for CASSPGGLAGEQFF.

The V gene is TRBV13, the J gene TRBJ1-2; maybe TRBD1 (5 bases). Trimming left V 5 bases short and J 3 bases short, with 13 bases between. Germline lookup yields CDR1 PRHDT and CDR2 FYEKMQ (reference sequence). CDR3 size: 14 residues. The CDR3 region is CASSIRRGDYGYTF. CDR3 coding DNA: TGTGCCAGCAGCATAAGACGGGGGGACTATGGCTACACCTTC.

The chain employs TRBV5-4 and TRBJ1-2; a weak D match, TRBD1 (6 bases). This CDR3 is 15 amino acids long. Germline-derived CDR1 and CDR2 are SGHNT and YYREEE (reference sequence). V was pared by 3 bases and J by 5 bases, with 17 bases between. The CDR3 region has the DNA TGTGCCAGCAGCTCCGGAGTGGGCAGGGGATATGGCTACACCTTC. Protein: CASSSGVGRGYGYTF. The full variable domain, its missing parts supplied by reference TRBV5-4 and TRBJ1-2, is ETGVTQSPTHLIKTRGQQVTLRCSSQSGHNTVSWYQQALGQGPQFIFQYYREEENGRGNFPPRFSGLQFPNYSSELNVNALELDDSALYLCASSSGVGRGYGYTFGSGTRLTVV.

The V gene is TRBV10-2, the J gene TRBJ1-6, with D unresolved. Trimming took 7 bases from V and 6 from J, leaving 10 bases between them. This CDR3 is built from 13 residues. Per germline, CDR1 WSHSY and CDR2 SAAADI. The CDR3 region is CASMAEVNSPLHF. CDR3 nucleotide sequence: TGCGCCAGCATGGCGGAGGTTAATTCACCCCTCCACTTT.

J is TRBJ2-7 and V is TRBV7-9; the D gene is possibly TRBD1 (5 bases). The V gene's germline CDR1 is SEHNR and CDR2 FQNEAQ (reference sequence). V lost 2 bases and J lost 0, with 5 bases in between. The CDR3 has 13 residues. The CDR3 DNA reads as TGTGCCAGCAGCTTAAGGGGCTCCTACGAGCAGTACTTC. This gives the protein CASSLRGSYEQYF.

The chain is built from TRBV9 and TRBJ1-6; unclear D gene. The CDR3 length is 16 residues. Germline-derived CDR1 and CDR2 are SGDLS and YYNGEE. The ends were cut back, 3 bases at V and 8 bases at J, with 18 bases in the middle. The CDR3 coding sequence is TGTGCCAGCAGCGGAGGCAGCCCCGTTCGGGATTCACCCCTCCACTTT. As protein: CASSGGSPVRDSPLHF.

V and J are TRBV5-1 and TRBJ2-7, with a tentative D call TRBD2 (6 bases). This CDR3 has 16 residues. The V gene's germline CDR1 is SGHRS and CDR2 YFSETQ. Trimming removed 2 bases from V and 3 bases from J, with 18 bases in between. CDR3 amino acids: CASSLGTPGENYEQYF. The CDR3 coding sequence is TGCGCCAGCAGCTTAGGTACGCCGGGGGAAAACTACGAGCAGTACTTC.

The CDR3 coding sequence is TGTGCCAGCAGTCCGATGGGACAGTTTGGCAATCAGCCCCAGCATTTT. Translating gives CASSPMGQFGNQPQHF. This sequence joins TRBV11-2 and TRBJ1-5, with 7 bases lining up with TRBD1. This CDR3 comprises 16 residues. V shed 6 bases and J 2 bases; nucleotides not matched to a gene: 10. Per germline, CDR1 SGHAT and CDR2 FQNNGV.

The CDR3 region is CASSSLAGAQETQYF. CDR3 nucleotide sequence: TGTGCCAGCAGTTCCCTAGCGGGGGCCCAAGAGACCCAGTACTTC. The chain couples TRBV6-5 to TRBJ2-5, with 10 bases aligning to TRBD2. The CDR3 sequence is 15 residues long. V lost 4 bases and J lost 1; bases outside the gene matches: 3. The V gene's germline CDR1 is MNHEY and CDR2 SVGAGI.

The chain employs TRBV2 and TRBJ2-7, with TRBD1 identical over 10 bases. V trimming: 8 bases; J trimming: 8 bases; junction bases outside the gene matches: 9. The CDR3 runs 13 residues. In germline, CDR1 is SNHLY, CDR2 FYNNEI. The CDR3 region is CASLYGTGVKQYF. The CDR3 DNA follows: TGTGCCAGCCTCTACGGGACAGGGGTGAAGCAGTACTTC.

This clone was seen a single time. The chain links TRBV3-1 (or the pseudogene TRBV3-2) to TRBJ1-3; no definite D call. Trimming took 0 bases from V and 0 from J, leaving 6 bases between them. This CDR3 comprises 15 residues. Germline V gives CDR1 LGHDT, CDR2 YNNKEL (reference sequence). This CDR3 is CASSQDWSSGNTIYF. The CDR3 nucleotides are TGTGCCAGCAGCCAAGACTGGAGCTCTGGAAACACCATATATTTT.

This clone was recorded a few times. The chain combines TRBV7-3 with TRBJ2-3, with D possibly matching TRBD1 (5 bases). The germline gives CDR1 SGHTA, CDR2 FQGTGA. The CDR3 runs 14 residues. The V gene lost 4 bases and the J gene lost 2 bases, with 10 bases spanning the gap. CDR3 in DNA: TGTGCCAGCAGCTCAGGGCTTTTCACAGATACGCAGTATTTT. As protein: CASSSGLFTDTQYF.

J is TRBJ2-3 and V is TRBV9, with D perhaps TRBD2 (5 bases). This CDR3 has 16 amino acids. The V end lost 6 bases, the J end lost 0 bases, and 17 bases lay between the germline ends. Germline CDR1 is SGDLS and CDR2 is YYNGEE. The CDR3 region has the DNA TGTGCCAGCACCCCCAACGGGGTGCCTAGCACAGATACGCAGTATTTT. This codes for CASTPNGVPSTDTQYF.